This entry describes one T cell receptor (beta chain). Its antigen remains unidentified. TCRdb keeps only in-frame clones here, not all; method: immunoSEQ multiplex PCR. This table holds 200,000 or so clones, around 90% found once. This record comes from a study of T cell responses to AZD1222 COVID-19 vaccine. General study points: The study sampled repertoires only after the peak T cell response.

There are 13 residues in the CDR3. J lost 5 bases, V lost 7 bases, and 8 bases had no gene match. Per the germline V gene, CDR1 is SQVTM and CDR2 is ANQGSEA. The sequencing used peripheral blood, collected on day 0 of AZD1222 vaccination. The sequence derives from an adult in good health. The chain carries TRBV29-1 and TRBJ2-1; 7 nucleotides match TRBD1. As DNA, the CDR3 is TGCAGCGCACGGGGACAGCAAGACAATGAGCAGTTCTTC. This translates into CSARGQQDNEQFF.